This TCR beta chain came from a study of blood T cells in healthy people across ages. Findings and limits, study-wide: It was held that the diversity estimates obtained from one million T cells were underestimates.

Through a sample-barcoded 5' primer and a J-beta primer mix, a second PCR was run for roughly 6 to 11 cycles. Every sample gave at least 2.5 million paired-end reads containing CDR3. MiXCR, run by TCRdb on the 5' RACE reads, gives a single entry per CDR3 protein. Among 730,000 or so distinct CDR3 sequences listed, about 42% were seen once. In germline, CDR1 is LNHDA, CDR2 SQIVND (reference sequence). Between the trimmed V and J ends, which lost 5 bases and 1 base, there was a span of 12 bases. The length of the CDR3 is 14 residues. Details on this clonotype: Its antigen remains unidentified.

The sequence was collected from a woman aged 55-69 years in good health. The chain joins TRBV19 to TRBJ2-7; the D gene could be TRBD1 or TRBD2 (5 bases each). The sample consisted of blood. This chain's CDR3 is CASSEGRRSYEQYF. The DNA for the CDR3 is TGTGCCAGTAGTGAGGGACGCCGTTCCTACGAGCAGTACTTC.